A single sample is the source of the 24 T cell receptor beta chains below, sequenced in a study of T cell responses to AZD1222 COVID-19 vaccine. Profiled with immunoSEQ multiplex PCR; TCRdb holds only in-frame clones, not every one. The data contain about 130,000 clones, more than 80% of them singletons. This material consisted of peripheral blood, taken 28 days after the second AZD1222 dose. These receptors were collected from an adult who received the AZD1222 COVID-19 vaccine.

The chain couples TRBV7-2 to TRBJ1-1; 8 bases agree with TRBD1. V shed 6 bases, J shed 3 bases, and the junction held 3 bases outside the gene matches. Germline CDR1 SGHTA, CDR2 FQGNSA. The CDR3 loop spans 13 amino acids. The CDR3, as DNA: TGTGCCAGCAGTGTGGACAGGGACACTGAAGCTTTCTTT. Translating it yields CASSVDRDTEAFF.

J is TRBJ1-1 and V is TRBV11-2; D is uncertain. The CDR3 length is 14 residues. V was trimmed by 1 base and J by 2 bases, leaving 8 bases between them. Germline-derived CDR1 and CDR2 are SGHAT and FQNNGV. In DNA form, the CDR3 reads TGTGCCAGCAGCTTAGTGGTAGGCAACACTGAAGCTTTCTTT. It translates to CASSLVVGNTEAFF.

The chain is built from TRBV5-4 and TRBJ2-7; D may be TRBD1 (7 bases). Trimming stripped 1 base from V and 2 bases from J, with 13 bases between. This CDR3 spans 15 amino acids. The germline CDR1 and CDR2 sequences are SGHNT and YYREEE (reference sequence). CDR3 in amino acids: CASSLPGDRTYEQYF. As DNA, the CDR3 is TGTGCCAGCAGCTTGCCGGGGGACAGAACCTACGAGCAGTACTTC. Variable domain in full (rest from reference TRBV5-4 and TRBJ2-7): ETGVTQSPTHLIKTRGQQVTLRCSSQSGHNTVSWYQQALGQGPQFIFQYYREEENGRGNFPPRFSGLQFPNYSSELNVNALELDDSALYLCASSLPGDRTYEQYFGPGTRLTVT.

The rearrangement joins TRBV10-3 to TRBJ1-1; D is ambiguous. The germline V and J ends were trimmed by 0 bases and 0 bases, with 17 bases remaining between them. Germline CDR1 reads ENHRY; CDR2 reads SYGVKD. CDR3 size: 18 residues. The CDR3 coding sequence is TGTGCCATCAGTGAGTCGGGCAACGACCCCCTAATGAACACTGAAGCTTTCTTT. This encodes CAISESGNDPLMNTEAFF.

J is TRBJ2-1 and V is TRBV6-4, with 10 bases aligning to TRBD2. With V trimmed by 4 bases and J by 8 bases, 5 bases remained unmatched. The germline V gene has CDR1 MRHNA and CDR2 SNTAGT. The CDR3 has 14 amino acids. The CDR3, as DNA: TGTGCCAGCAGTGGGGGTAGCGGGGGGTATGAGCAGTTCTTC. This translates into CASSGGSGGYEQFF.

The CDR3 DNA sequence: TGTGCCAGCAGTTACCTAACGGGTTCTGACACCGGGGAGCTGTTTTTT. Amino acids: CASSYLTGSDTGELFF. This chain links TRBV6-5 with TRBJ2-2; D gene uncertain. V lost 2 bases to trimming and J lost 3 bases, with 13 bases between them. The germline gives CDR1 MNHEY, CDR2 SVGAGI. This CDR3 spans 16 amino acids.

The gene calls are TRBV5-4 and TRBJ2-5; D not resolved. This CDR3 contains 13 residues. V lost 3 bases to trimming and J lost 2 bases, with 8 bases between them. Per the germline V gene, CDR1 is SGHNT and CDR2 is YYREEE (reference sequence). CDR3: CASSWGEQETQYF. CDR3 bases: TGTGCCAGCAGCTGGGGTGAGCAAGAGACCCAGTACTTC. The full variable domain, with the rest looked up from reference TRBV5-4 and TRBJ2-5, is ETGVTQSPTHLIKTRGQQVTLRCSSQSGHNTVSWYQQALGQGPQFIFQYYREEENGRGNFPPRFSGLQFPNYSSELNVNALELDDSALYLCASSWGEQETQYFGPGTRLLVL.

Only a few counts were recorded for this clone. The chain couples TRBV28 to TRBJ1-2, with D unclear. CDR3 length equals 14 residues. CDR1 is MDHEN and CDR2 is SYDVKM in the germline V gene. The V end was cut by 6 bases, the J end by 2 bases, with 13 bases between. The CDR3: CASRIIYPNYGYTF. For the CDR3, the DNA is TGTGCCAGCAGGATTATATACCCCAACTATGGCTACACCTTC.

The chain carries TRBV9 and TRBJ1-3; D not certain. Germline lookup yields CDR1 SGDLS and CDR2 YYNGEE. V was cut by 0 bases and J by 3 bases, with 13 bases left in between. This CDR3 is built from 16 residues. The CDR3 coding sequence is TGTGCCAGCAGCGTAGGAGGGATTGGCGTTGGAAACACCATATATTTT. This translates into CASSVGGIGVGNTIYF.

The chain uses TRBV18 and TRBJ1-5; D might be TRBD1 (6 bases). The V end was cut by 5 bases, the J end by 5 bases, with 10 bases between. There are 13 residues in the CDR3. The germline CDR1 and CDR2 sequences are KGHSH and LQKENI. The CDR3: CASSKDSHQPQHF. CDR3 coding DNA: TGTGCCAGCTCAAAGGACAGTCATCAGCCCCAGCATTTT.

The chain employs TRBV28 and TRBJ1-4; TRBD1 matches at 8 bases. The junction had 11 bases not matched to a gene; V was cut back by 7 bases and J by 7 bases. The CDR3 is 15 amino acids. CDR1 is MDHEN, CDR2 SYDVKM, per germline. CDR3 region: CASTLRTGIFEKLFF. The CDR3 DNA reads TGTGCCAGCACCTTGAGGACAGGGATTTTTGAAAAACTGTTTTTT.

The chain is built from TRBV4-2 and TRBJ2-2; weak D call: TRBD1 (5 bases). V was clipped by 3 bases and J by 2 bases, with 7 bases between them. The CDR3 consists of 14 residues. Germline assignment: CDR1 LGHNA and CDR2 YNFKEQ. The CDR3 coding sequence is TGTGCCAGCAGCCAGAGGACAAACACCGGGGAGCTGTTTTTT. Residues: CASSQRTNTGELFF.

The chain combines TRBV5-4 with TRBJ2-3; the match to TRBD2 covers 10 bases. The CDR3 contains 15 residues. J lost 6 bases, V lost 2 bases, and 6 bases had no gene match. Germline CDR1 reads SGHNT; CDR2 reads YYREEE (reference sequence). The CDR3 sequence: CASSLKTSGVDTQYF. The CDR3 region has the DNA TGTGCCAGCAGCTTAAAAACTAGCGGGGTGGATACGCAGTATTTT.

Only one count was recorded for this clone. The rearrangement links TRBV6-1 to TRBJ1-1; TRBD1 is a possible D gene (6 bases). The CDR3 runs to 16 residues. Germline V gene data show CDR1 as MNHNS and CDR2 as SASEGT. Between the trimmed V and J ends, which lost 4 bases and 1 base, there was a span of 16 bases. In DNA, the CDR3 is TGTGCCAGCAGTGGCCTACCGACAGGAGCGAACACTGAAGCTTTCTTT. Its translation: CASSGLPTGANTEAFF.

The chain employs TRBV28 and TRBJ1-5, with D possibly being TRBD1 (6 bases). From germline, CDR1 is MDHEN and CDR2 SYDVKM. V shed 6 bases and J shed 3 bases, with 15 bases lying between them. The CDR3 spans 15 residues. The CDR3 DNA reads TGTGCCAGCAGAGGGCCCGGACAGCTCAATCAGCCCCAGCATTTT. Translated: CASRGPGQLNQPQHF.

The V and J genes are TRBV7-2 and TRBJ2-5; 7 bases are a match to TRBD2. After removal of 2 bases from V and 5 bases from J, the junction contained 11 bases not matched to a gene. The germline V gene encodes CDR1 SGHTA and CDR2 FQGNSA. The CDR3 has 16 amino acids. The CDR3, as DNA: TGTGCCAGCAGCTTAATGTTTGGGGGGGGTGGCGAGACCCAGTACTTC. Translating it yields CASSLMFGGGGETQYF.

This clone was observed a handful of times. The CDR3 spells CASKRDDEQFF. In DNA, the CDR3 is TGTGCCAGCAAGAGGGACGATGAGCAGTTCTTC. The chain has TRBV2 and TRBJ2-1, with D perhaps TRBD1 or TRBD2 (5 bases each). The CDR3 consists of 11 residues. CDR1 is SNHLY and CDR2 is FYNNEI in the germline V gene. V shed 7 bases and J shed 8 bases, with 9 bases lying between them.

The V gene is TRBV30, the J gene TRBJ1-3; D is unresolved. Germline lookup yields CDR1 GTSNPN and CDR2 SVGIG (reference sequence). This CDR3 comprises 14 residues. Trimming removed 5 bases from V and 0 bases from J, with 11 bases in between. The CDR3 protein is CAWQATRSGNTIYF. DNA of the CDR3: TGTGCCTGGCAGGCCACCCGCTCTGGAAACACCATATATTTT.

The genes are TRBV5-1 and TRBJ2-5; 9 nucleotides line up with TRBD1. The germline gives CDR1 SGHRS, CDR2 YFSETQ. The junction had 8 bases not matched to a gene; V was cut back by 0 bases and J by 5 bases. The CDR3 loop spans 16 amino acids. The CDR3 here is CASSLDPGQGLETQYF. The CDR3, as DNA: TGCGCCAGCAGCTTGGATCCGGGACAGGGTTTGGAGACCCAGTACTTC. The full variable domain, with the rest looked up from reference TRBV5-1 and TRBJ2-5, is KAGVTQTPRYLIKTRGQQVTLSCSPISGHRSVSWYQQTPGQGLQFLFEYFSETQRNKGNFPGRFSGRQFSNSRSEMNVSTLELGDSALYLCASSLDPGQGLETQYFGPGTRLLVL.

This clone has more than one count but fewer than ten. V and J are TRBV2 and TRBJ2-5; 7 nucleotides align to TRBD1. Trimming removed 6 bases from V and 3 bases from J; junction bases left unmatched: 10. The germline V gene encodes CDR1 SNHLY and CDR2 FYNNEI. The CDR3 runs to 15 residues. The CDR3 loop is CASRAARQGEETQYF. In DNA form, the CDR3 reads TGTGCCAGCAGGGCCGCCCGACAGGGTGAAGAGACCCAGTACTTC.

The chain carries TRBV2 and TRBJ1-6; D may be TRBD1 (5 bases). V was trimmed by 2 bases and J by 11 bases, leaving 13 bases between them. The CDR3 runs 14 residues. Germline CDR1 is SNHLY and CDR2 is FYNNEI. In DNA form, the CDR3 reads TGTGCCAGCAGTGAAAGAGTGGGGACGACACCCCTCCACTTT. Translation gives CASSERVGTTPLHF.

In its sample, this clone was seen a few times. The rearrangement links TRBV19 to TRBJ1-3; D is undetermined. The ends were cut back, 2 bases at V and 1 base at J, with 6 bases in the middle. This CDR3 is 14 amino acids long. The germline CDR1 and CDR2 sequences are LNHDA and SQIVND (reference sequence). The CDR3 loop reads CASSIILSGNTIYF. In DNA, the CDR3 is TGTGCCAGTAGTATAATCTTGTCTGGAAACACCATATATTTT.

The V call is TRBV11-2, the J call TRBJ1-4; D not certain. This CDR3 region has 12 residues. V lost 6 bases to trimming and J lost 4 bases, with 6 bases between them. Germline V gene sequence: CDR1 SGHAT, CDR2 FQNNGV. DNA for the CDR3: TGTGCCAGCAGATTTCTTAATGAAAAACTGTTTTTT. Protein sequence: CASRFLNEKLFF. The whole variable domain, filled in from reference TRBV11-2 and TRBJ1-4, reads EAGVAQSPRYKIIEKRQSVAFWCNPISGHATLYWYQQILGQGPKLLIQFQNNGVVDDSQLPKDRFSAERLKGVDSTLKIQPAKLEDSAVYLCASRFLNEKLFFGSGTQLSVL.

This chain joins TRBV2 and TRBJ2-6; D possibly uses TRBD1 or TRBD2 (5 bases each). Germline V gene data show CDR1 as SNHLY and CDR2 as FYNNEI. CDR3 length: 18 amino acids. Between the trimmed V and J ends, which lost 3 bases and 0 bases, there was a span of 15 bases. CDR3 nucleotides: TGTGCCAGCAGTGAGTCCGGGGACGGACCCTCTGGGGCCAACGTCCTGACTTTC. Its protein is CASSESGDGPSGANVLTF.